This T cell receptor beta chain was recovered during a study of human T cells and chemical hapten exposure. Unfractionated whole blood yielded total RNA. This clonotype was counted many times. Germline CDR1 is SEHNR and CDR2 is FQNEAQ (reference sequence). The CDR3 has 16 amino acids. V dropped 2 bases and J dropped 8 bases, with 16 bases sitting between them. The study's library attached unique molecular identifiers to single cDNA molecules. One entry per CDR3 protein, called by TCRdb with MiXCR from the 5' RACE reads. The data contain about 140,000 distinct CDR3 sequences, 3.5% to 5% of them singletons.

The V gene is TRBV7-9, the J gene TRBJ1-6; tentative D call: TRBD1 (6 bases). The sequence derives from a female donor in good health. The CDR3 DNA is TGTGCCAGCAGCTTACGAACAGGGATTTTTGATTCACCCCTCCACTTT. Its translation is CASSLRTGIFDSPLHF.